The rows below give T cell receptor beta chains drawn from one sample of a study of blood T cell repertoires in COVID-19. The repertoire was sequenced with immunoSEQ multiplex PCR; TCRdb's copy has only in-frame clones and lacks some. This table holds about 360,000 clones, more than 85% found once. The sample consisted of peripheral blood. The receptor set was obtained from a human donor in a cohort sampled during active COVID-19. Each CDR3 is given with its conserved first and last residue. Fields, in order: CDR3 protein, J gene, V gene.

CASSLASGTRVTQYF	TRBJ2-5	TRBV6-5
CASSSLGQGTPEAFF	TRBJ1-1	TRBV4-1
CASSLSGATDTQYF	TRBJ2-3	TRBV7-3
CASSEGDRDAGELFF	TRBJ2-2	TRBV6-1
CASRSTGKETQYF	TRBJ2-5	TRBV5-1
CASSTSTGQDEQFF	TRBJ2-1	TRBV18
CASRPNLGGQVVYEQYF	TRBJ2-7	TRBV25-1
CASSPTFKGASRQPQHF	TRBJ1-5	TRBV19
CASSAGTGGTYEQYF	TRBJ2-7	TRBV7-9
CASSLNRGDYGYTF	TRBJ1-2	TRBV5-4
CASSELGLAGEGEQFF	TRBJ2-1	TRBV6-1
CASRDSPQETQYF	TRBJ2-5	TRBV2
CSVQTGSGQYF	TRBJ2-7	TRBV29-1
CAWSVTSGSYNEQFF	TRBJ2-1	TRBV30
CASSGQSAENSPLHF	TRBJ1-6	TRBV6-6
CSVERTSGRAGETQYF	TRBJ2-5	TRBV29-1
CASSSPRGNQPQHF	TRBJ1-5	TRBV7-8